A selection of T cell receptor beta chains follows, all from one sample in a study of cytomegalovirus exposure and HLA in healthy donors. Assay: immunoSEQ multiplex PCR; the TCRdb copy retains only in-frame clones and omits some. The top ten clones hold roughly 2% of a sample with over 200,000 clones, around 75% of them seen once. Input material: PBMCs. The receptors were gathered from a woman in her thirties in good health and CMV-seronegative. Each CDR3 is given with its conserved first and last residue. The order of the fields is J gene, V gene, D gene, CDR3 DNA, CDR3 protein. A D gene is named only where the DNA matches it firmly.

TRBJ1-2	TRBV4-1	.	TGCGCCAGCAGCCACTTACAGAATTATGGCTACACCTTC	CASSHLQNYGYTF
TRBJ1-3	TRBV7-2	TRBD1	TGTGCCAGCAGCTTAAATCGGCAGGGGGCTGGAAACACCATATATTTT	CASSLNRQGAGNTIYF
TRBJ2-7	TRBV2	TRBD2	TGTGCCAGCAGTGAAGGGACTAGCGGGAGGGACTACGAGCAGTACTTC	CASSEGTSGRDYEQYF
TRBJ2-3	TRBV21-1	.	TGTGCCAGCACATTGACAGATACGCAGTATTTT	CASTLTDTQYF
TRBJ1-1	TRBV6-6	TRBD1	TGTGCCAGCATTCTGACAGGGGGCGTTCGAACTGAAGCTTTCTTT	CASILTGGVRTEAFF
TRBJ1-1	TRBV12-5	.	TGTGCTAGTGTCCTGAGGAGGGGAGGTAACGGCACTGAAGCTTTCTTT	CASVLRRGGNGTEAFF
TRBJ2-1	TRBV6-4	TRBD2	TGTGCCAGCAGTGGCCTAGCGGGGGGGATTAATGAGCAGTTCTTC	CASSGLAGGINEQFF
TRBJ1-1	TRBV7-3	.	TGTGCCAGCAGCCTCGACAGGAACACTGAAGCTTTCTTT	CASSLDRNTEAFF
TRBJ1-1	TRBV29-1	.	TGCAGCGCCCGATCGGGCGGGGGGGGTAATACTGAAGCTTTCTTT	CSARSGGGGNTEAFF
TRBJ2-7	TRBV6-6	TRBD1	TGTGCCACATATACCGGGACAGCATCCTACGAGCAGTACTTC	CATYTGTASYEQYF
TRBJ1-2	TRBV9	.	TGTGCCAGCAGCGTAACTACAGGAGCTTATGGCTACACCTTC	CASSVTTGAYGYTF
TRBJ2-7	TRBV7-9	TRBD1	TGTGCCAGCAGCTTAGGGGGACAGGGGAAGGACGAGCAGTACTTC	CASSLGGQGKDEQYF
TRBJ2-3	TRBV4-1	.	TGCGCCAGCAGCCAGACCGATAGCGGCTCCACAGATACGCAGTATTTT	CASSQTDSGSTDTQYF
TRBJ2-7	TRBV5-1	TRBD2	TGCGCCAGCAGCCTAGGACTAGTCCACGAGCAGTACTTC	CASSLGLVHEQYF